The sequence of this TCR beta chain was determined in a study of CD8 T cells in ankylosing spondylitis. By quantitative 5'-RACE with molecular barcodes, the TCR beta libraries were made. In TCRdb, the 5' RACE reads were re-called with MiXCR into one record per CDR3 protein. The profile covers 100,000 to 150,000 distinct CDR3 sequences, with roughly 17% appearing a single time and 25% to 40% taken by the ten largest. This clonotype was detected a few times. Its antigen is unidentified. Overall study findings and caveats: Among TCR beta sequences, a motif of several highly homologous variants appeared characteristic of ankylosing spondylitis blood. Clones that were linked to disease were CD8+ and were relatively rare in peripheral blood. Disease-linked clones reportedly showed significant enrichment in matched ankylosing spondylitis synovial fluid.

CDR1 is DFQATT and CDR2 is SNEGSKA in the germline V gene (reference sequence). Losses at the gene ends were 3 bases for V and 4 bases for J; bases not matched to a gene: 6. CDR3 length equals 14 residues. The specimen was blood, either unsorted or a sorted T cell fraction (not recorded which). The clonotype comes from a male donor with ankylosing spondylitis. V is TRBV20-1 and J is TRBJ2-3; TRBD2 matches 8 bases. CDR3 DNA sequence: TGCAGTGCTAGTACGGGAGGGCTCGCAGATACGCAGTATTTT. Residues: CSASTGGLADTQYF.